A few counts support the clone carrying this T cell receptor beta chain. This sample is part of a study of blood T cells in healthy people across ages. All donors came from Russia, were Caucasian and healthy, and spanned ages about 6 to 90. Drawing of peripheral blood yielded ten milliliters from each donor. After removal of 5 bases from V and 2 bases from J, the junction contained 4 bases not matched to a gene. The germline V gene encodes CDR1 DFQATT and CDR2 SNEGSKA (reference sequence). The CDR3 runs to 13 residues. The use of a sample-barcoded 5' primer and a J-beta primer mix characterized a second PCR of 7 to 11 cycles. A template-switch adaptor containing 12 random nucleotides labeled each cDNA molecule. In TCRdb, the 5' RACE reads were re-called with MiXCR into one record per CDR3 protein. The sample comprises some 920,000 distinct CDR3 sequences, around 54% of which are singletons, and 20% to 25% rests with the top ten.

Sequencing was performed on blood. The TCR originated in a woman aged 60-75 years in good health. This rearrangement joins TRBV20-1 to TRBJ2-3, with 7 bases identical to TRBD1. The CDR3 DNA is TGCAGTGCTCGGGGACAGATCACAGATACGCAGTATTTT. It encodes CSARGQITDTQYF.